This T cell receptor (beta chain) was sequenced in a study of blood T cell repertoires in COVID-19. In the study overall: The United States, Italy and Spain provided the acute and convalescent COVID-19 samples.

Donors were grouped by their self-reported clinical history. Recovered participants had two consecutive negative NP/OP PCR tests, healthcare professional clearance, or symptom resolution. V dropped 4 bases and J dropped 1 base, with 10 bases sitting between them. Germline CDR1 is SGHAT and CDR2 is FQNNGV. CDR3 length: 14 residues. In the original analysis: From reference gene primer amplification, estimates of nucleated cell counts were derived. Generated by immunoSEQ multiplex PCR, the TCRdb table keeps only in-frame clones and is missing some. V and J calls and clone size are as listed in that table; D and trimming were resolved from the DNA. The table has some 340,000 clones, around 87% seen once.

The genes are TRBV11-2 and TRBJ2-5, with D perhaps matching TRBD1 (6 bases). The sequencing sample was made of PBMCs or T cells enriched from blood (not recorded which). The TCR sequence derives from a woman aged 25 to 39 who had recovered from COVID-19. Here the CDR3 DNA reads TGTGCCAGCAGCTCCCGGACAGTCCAAGAGACCCAGTACTTC. This sequence encodes CASSSRTVQETQYF.